Below, 13 T cell receptor beta chains from the same sample are listed, as sequenced in a study of blood T cell repertoires in COVID-19. The table came from immunoSEQ multiplex PCR; TCRdb's copy has only in-frame clones and leaves some out. The table lists around 29,000 clones, about 85% of them singletons. Material for sequencing was peripheral blood. These TCRs come from a human donor in a cohort sampled during active COVID-19.

The chain has TRBV20-1 and TRBJ1-2, with D possibly being TRBD1 (6 bases). The length of the CDR3 is 11 residues. V lost 5 bases and J lost 9, with 13 bases in between. Looked up from germline, CDR1 is DFQATT and CDR2 is SNEGSKA (reference sequence). The CDR3 spells CSAPQQGSYTF. The CDR3 DNA follows: TGCAGTGCTCCCCAACAGGGCAGCTACACCTTC.

This sequence joins TRBV27 and TRBJ2-1; TRBD2 agrees at 8 bases. J lost 1 base, V lost 0 bases, and 5 bases had no gene match. The V gene's germline CDR1 is MNHEY and CDR2 SMNVEV (reference sequence). The CDR3 is 17 residues long. The DNA for the CDR3 is TGTGCCAGCAGTTTATCACCCAGCGGGAGTTCCTACAATGAGCAGTTCTTC. It yields the protein CASSLSPSGSSYNEQFF.

The chain combines TRBV5-8 with TRBJ1-2; 9 bases match TRBD1. Unmatched junction bases numbered 8, after V lost 4 bases and J lost 7 bases. CDR1 SGHTS and CDR2 YDEGEE come from the germline V gene. The CDR3 length is 14 residues. The CDR3 loop is CASSNNRGLSGYTF. In nucleotides, the CDR3 is TGTGCCAGCAGCAACAACAGGGGGCTCAGTGGCTACACCTTC.

The table lists this clone with a few counts. The rearrangement joins TRBV10-2 to TRBJ1-5; the match to TRBD1 covers 8 bases. CDR3 length: 14 amino acids. The V gene's germline CDR1 is WSHSY and CDR2 SAAADI. The V gene end was trimmed by 6 bases and the J gene end by 4 bases; junction bases not matched to a gene: 5. The CDR3 reads CASRTGQGNQPQHF. CDR3 bases: TGCGCCAGCAGAACCGGACAGGGTAATCAGCCCCAGCATTTT.

CDR3 sequence (DNA): TGTGCCAGCAGCCCGCTAGGGGGCGATTCACCCCTCCACTTT. It encodes CASSPLGGDSPLHF. The chain combines TRBV5-5 with TRBJ1-6; 7 nucleotides line up with TRBD1. The CDR3 extends over 14 amino acids. Germline loops: CDR1 SGHKS, CDR2 YYEKEE (reference sequence). V lost 4 bases, J lost 8 bases, and 6 bases stayed unmatched.

The gene calls are TRBV19 and TRBJ2-3, with TRBD2 identical over 7 bases. The V gene's germline CDR1 is LNHDA and CDR2 SQIVND (reference sequence). The CDR3 loop spans 16 amino acids. V shed 4 bases, J shed 3 bases, and the junction held 10 bases outside the gene matches. CDR3 sequence reads: CASSNRGLPSTDTQYF. The CDR3, as DNA: TGTGCCAGTAGTAATAGGGGACTACCTTCGACAGATACGCAGTATTTT. The whole variable domain, filled in from reference TRBV19 and TRBJ2-3, reads DGGITQSPKYLFRKEGQNVTLSCEQNLNHDAMYWYRQDPGQGLRLIYYSQIVNDFQKGDIAEGYSVSREKKESFPLTVTSAQKNPTAFYLCASSNRGLPSTDTQYFGPGTRLTVL.

The chain uses TRBV5-4 and TRBJ2-5; TRBD2 matches 12 bases. V gave up 3 bases and J gave up 1 base; unmatched junction bases: 13. The length of the CDR3 is 19 residues. Looked up from germline, CDR1 is SGHNT and CDR2 is YYREEE (reference sequence). The CDR3 coding sequence is TGTGCCAGCAGCTCAGGAACCGGGCTAGCGGGGGGGTTCCAAGAGACCCAGTACTTC. This encodes CASSSGTGLAGGFQETQYF.

This clone was observed once. The chain couples TRBV5-1 to TRBJ1-4; D not resolved. Germline V gives CDR1 SGHRS, CDR2 YFSETQ. This CDR3 contains 15 residues. V was shortened by 1 base and J by 0 bases, with 7 bases between the two germline ends. CDR3 region: CASSLSGTTNEKLFF. CDR3 coding DNA: TGCGCCAGCAGCTTGTCCGGGACAACTAATGAAAAACTGTTTTTT.

This CDR3 is CASSTGQGGGTEAFF. CDR3 DNA sequence: TGCGCCAGCAGCACGGGACAGGGAGGAGGCACTGAAGCTTTCTTT. The chain links TRBV5-1 to TRBJ1-1; TRBD1 agrees at 9 bases. This CDR3 has 15 amino acids. Germline V gene lookup returns CDR1 SGHRS and CDR2 YFSETQ. V lost 4 bases, J lost 4 bases, and 8 bases stayed unmatched.

The chain employs TRBV6-5 and TRBJ1-6, with D uncertain. Trimming left V 5 bases short and J 10 bases short, with 12 bases between. CDR3 size: 13 residues. The germline gives CDR1 MNHEY, CDR2 SVGAGI. In DNA, the CDR3 is TGTGCCAGCAGTCCGGGGAGGAGGTCACCCCTCCACTTT. This encodes CASSPGRRSPLHF.

This sequence joins TRBV7-2 and TRBJ2-2, with D perhaps matching TRBD1 (6 bases). This CDR3 is built from 16 residues. Per germline, CDR1 SGHTA and CDR2 FQGNSA. Trimming removed 1 base at V and 4 bases at J, with 13 bases between. The CDR3 loop reads CASSLGGPRGTGELFF. The CDR3, as DNA: TGTGCCAGCAGCTTAGGAGGACCCAGGGGCACCGGGGAGCTGTTTTTT.

The chain combines TRBV30 with TRBJ1-1; 8 nucleotides align to TRBD1. The CDR3 is made up of 13 amino acids. From germline, CDR1 is GTSNPN and CDR2 SVGIG (reference sequence). The junction had 8 bases not matched to a gene; V was cut back by 8 bases and J by 3 bases. CDR3 sequence (DNA): TGTGCCCTAGGACAGGGATGGTACACTGAAGCTTTCTTT. This encodes CALGQGWYTEAFF.

CDR3 in amino acids: CASSPLTGGANEKLFF. As DNA, the CDR3 is TGTGCCAGCAGCCCCCTGACGGGGGGAGCGAATGAAAAACTGTTTTTT. The gene calls are TRBV2 and TRBJ1-4; perhaps TRBD1 as D (5 bases). Germline V gene sequence: CDR1 SNHLY, CDR2 FYNNEI. This CDR3 has 16 amino acids. Trimming took 6 bases from V and 5 from J, leaving 19 bases between them.